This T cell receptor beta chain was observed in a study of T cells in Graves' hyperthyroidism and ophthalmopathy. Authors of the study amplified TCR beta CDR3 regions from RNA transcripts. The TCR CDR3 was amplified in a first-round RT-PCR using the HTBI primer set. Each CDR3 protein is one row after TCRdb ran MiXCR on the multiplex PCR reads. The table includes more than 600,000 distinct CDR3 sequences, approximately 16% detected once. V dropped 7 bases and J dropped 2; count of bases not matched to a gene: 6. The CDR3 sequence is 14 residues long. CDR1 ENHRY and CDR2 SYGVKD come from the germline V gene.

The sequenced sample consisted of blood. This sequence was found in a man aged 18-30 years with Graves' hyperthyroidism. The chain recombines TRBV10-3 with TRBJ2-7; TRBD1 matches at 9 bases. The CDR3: CAIKGDRATYEQYF. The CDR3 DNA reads TGTGCCATCAAAGGGGACAGGGCAACCTACGAGCAGTACTTC.